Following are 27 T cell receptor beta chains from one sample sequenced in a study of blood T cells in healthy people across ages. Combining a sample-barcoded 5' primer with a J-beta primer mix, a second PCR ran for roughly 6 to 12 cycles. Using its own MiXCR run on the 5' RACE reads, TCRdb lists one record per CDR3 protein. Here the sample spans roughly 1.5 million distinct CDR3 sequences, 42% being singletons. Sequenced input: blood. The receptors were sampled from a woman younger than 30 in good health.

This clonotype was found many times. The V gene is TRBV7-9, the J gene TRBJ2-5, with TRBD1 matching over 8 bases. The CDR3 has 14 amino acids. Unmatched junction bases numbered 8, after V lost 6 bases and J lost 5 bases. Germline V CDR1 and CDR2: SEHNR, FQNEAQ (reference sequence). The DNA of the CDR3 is TGTGCCAGCAGAAACACAGGGGGTTTTGAGACCCAGTACTTC. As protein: CASRNTGGFETQYF.

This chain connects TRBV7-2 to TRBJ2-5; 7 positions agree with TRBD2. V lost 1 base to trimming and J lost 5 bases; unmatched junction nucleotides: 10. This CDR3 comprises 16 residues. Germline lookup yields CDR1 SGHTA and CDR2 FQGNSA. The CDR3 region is CASSLGQTTSLETQYF. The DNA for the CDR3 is TGTGCCAGCAGCTTAGGCCAGACGACTAGCCTTGAGACCCAGTACTTC.

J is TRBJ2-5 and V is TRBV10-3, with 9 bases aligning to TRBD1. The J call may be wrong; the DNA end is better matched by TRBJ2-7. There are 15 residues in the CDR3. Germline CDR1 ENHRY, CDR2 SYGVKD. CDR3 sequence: CAISEPGTGIYEQYF. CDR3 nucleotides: TGTGCCATCAGTGAACCCGGGACAGGGATCTACGAGCAGTACTTC.

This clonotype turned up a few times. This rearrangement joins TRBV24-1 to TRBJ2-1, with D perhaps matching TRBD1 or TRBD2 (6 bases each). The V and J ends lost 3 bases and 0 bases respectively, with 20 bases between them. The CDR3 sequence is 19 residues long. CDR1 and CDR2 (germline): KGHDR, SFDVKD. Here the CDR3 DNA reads TGTGCCACCAGTGATCCGCGGCCGGGGGCCCTGAGCTCCTACAATGAGCAGTTCTTC. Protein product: CATSDPRPGALSSYNEQFF.

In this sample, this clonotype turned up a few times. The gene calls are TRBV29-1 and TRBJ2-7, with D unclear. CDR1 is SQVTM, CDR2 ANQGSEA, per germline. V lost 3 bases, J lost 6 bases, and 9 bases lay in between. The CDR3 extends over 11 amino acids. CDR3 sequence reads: CSVDSNGEQYF. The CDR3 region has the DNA TGCAGCGTTGACTCCAATGGCGAGCAGTACTTC.

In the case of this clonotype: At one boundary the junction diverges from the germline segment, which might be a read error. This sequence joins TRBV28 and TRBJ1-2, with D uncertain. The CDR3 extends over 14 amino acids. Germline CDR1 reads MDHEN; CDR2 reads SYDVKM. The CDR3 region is CASSLIHPESGHTF. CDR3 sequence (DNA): TGTGCCAGCAGTTTAATCCACCCCGAGAGTGGCCACACCTTC.

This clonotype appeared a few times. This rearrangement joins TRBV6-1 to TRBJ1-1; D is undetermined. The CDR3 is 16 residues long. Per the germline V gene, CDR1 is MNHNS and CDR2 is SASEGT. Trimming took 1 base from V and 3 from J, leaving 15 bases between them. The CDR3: CASSEVAGRRDTEAFF. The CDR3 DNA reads TGTGCCAGCAGTGAAGTAGCAGGCCGTAGGGACACTGAAGCTTTCTTT.

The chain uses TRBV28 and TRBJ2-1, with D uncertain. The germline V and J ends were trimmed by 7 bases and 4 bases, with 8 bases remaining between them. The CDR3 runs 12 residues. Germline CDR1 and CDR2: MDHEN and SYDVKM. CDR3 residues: CASNGVYNEQFF. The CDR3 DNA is TGTGCCAGCAACGGAGTATACAATGAGCAGTTCTTC.

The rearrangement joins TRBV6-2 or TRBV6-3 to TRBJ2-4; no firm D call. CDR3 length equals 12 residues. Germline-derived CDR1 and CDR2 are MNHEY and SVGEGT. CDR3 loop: CAIKRQYNEQYF. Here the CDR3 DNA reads TGTGCTATTAAACGGCAGTACAATGAGCAGTACTTC.

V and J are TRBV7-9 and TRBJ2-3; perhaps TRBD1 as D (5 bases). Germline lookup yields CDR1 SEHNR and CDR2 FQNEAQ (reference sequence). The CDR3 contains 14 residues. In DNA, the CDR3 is TGTGCAGTCCCCCGATGGACACACACAGATACGCAGTATTTT. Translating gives CAVPRWTHTDTQYF.

CDR3 nucleotide sequence: TGTGCCAGCAGCTTCTCGGAACCCTATTCACCCCTCCACTTT. Protein: CASSFSEPYSPLHF. J is TRBJ1-6 and V is TRBV5-6, with D unclear. Germline loops: CDR1 SGHDT, CDR2 YYEEEE. The CDR3 is 14 residues long. V lost 2 bases, J lost 8 bases, and 11 bases lay in between.

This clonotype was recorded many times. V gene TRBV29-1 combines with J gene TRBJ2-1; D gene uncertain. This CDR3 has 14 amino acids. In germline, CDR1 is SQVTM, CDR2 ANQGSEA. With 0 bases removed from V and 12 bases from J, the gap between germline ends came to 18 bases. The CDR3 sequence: CSVEDLQDGRPQFF. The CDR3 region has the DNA TGCAGCGTTGAAGATCTTCAGGACGGCCGCCCGCAGTTCTTC.

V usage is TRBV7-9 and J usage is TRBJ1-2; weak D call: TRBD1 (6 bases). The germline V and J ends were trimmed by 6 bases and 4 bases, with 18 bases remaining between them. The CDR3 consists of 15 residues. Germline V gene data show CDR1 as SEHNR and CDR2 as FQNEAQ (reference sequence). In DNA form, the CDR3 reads TGTGCCAGCAGTCCAATTCAAGGACAGCTCTATGGCTACACCTTC. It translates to CASSPIQGQLYGYTF. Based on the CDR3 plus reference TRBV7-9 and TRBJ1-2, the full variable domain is DTGVSQNPRHKITKRGQNVTFRCDPISEHNRLYWYRQTLGQGPEFLTYFQNEAQLEKSRLLSDRFSAERPKGSFSTLEIQRTEQGDSAMYLCASSPIQGQLYGYTFGSGTRLTVV.

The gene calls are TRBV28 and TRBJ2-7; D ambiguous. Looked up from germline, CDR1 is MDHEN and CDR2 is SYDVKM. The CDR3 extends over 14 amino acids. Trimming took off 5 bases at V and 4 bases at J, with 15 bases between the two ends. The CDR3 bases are TGTGCCAGCAGTACTGCCCGTAGGCTGTACGAGCAGTACTTC. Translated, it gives CASSTARRLYEQYF.

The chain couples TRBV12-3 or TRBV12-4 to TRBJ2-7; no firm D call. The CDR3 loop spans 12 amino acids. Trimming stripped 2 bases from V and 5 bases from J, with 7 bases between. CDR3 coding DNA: TGTGCCAGCAGTTTAATGTTTCACGAGCAGTACTTC. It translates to CASSLMFHEQYF.

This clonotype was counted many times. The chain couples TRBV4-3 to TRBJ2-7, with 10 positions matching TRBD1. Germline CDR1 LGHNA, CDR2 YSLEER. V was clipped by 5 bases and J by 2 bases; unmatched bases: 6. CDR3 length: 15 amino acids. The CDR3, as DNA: TGCGCCAGCAGCATCTCCGGGACAGGGGCCTACGAGCAGTACTTC. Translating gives CASSISGTGAYEQYF.

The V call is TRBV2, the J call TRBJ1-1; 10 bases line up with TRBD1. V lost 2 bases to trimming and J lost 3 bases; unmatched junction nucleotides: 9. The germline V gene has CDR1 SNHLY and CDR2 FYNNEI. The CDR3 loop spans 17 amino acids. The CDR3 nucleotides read TGTGCCAGCAGTGAAAGGGACAGGGGACTCCTGGACACTGAAGCTTTCTTT. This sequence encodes CASSERDRGLLDTEAFF.

Here the CDR3 reads CASSQRYPPASSGNTIYF. As DNA, the CDR3 is TGCGCCAGCAGCCAAAGATATCCCCCGGCCAGCTCTGGAAACACCATATATTTT. The chain recombines TRBV4-3 with TRBJ1-3; D call uncertain. This CDR3 comprises 18 residues. Germline CDR1 and CDR2: LGHNA and YSLEER. V was clipped by 2 bases and J by 0 bases, with 17 bases between them.

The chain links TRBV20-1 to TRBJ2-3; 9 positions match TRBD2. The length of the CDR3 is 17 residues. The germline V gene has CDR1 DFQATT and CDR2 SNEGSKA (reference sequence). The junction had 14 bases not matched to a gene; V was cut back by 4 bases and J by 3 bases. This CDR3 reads CSATRKWAGGPTDTQYF. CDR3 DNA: TGCAGTGCTACTCGGAAATGGGCGGGAGGGCCAACAGATACGCAGTATTTT.

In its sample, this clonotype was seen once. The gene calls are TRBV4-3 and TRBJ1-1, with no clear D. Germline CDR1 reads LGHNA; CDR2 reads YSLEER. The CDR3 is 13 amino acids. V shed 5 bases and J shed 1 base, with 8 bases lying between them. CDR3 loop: CASSISTNTEAFF. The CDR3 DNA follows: TGCGCCAGCAGCATATCCACGAACACTGAAGCTTTCTTT.

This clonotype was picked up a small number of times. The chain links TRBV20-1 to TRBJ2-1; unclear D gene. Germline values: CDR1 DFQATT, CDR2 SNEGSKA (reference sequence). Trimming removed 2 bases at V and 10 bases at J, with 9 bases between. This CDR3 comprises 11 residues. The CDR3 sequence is CSARLGSEQFF. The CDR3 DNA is TGCAGTGCTAGATTAGGATCCGAGCAGTTCTTC.

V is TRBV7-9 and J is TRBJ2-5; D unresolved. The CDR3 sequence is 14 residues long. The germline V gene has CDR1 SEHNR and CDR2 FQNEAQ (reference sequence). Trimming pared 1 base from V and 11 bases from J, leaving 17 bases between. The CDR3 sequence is CASSLDTNLNEQYF. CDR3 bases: TGTGCCAGCAGCTTAGATACTAATTTGAATGAGCAGTACTTC.

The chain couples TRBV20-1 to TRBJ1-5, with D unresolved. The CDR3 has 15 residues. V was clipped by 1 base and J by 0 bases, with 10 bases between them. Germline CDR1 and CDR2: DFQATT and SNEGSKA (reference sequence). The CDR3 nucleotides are TGCAGTGCTAGAGGAAAGAGATATAGCAATCAGCCCCAGCATTTT. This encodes CSARGKRYSNQPQHF.

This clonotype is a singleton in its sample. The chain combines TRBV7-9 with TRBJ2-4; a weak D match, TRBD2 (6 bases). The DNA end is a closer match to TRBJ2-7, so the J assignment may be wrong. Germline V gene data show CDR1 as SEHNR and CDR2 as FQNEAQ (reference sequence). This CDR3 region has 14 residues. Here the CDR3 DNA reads TGTGCCAGCAGCTTGTCCGCGGGGTCAGGCGAGCAGTACTTC. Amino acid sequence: CASSLSAGSGEQYF.

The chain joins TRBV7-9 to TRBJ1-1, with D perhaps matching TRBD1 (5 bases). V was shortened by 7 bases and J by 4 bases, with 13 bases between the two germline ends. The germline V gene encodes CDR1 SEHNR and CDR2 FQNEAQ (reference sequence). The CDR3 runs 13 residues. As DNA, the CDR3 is TGTGCCAGCACCTTTGGGGGTTTCACTGAAGCTTTCTTT. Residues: CASTFGGFTEAFF.

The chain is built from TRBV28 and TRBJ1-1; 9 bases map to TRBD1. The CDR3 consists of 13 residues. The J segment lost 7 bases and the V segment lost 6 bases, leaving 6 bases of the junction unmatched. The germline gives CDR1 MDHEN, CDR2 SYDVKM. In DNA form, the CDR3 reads TGTGCCAGCAGGCCGGGACAGGGCTTTGAAGCTTTCTTT. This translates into CASRPGQGFEAFF.

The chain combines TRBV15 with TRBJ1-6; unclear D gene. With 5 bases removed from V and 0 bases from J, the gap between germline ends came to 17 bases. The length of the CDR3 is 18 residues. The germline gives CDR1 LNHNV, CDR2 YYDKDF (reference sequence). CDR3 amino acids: CATSSGVGRSSYNSPLHF. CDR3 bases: TGTGCCACCAGCTCCGGAGTGGGTCGGAGCTCCTATAATTCACCCCTCCACTTT. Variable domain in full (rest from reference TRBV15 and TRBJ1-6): DAMVIQNPRYQVTQFGKPVTLSCSQTLNHNVMYWYQQKSSQAPKLLFHYYDKDFNNEADTPDNFQSRRPNTSFCFLDIRSPGLGDTAMYLCATSSGVGRSSYNSPLHFGNGTRLTVT.